The clone carrying this T cell receptor beta chain was detected only once. Germline CDR1 is SGHDT and CDR2 is YYEEEE. The CDR3 runs 15 residues. Trimming took 2 bases from V and 0 from J, leaving 12 bases between them. The time point is: blood at routine non-recurrence follow-up after resection. This sample is drawn from a study of spatial heterogeneity in lung cancer. A single record per CDR3 protein comes from TCRdb applying MiXCR to the 5' RACE reads. The sample has around 10,000 distinct CDR3 sequences, over 20% seen once. The material was PBMCs, obtained at follow-up. V is TRBV5-6 and J is TRBJ2-7; no definite D call. This TCR derives from a male donor with early-stage non-small cell lung cancer. DNA for the CDR3: TGTGCCAGCAGCTTTTTGGGTGCCACCTCCTACGAGCAGTACTTC. Protein: CASSFLGATSYEQYF.